This T cell receptor beta chain originates from a study of blood T cell repertoires in COVID-19. Across the study: Sites in the United States, Italy and Spain provided acute and convalescent COVID-19 samples.

Per the original methods: Amplification of reference gene primers was used by the study to estimate nucleated cell counts. Generated by immunoSEQ multiplex PCR, the TCRdb table keeps only in-frame clones and is missing some. From that table come the V and J calls and clone size; the DNA was used to work out D and trimming. The sample has 100,000 or so clones; roughly nine tenths are singletons. V shed 3 bases and J shed 0 bases, with 16 bases lying between them. This CDR3 spans 17 amino acids. Germline assignment: CDR1 SGHRS and CDR2 YFSETQ. Seattle-derived patients entered the study during active infection and were followed longitudinally.

Sequenced sample: peripheral blood. The V and J genes are TRBV5-1 and TRBJ1-3; possible D gene TRBD1, 5 bases. This sequence originates from a woman aged 45-59 years with COVID-19, enrolled during active disease. The CDR3 region is CASSSVDGGNSGNTIYF. As DNA, the CDR3 is TGCGCCAGCAGCTCGGTAGACGGGGGAAACTCTGGAAACACCATATATTTT.